The rows below give T cell receptor beta chains drawn from one sample of a study of OX40 agonist ivuxolimab in advanced cancers. Sequencing was performed with immunoSEQ multiplex PCR; in TCRdb, only in-frame clones are kept and a portion is missing. The sample yields nearly 8,500 clones, approximately 71% seen once. The sample in question was CD4+ or CD8+ T cells sorted from blood, obtained in a trial of the OX40 agonist ivuxolimab. The receptor source for this set is an adult with an advanced solid tumor such as melanoma, head and neck, liver or kidney cancer. The CDR3 runs from the conserved cysteine through the conserved F or W. A D gene is named only where the DNA matches it firmly. Expanded clones are given a class, and other clones once, few, many or no size at all.

>.|TRBJ2-3|TRBV7-9|.
TGTGCCAGCAGCCGACTTGGAGATACGCAGTATTTT
CASSRLGDTQYF
>.|TRBJ2-4|TRBV2|.
TGTGCCAGCAGTGAGCTCATTCCTTGGGAGGCCAAAAACATTCAGTACTTC
CASSELIPWEAKNIQYF
>.|TRBJ1-4|TRBV7-6|large
TGTGCCAGCAGCCCCCCCACTATAGAAAAACTGTTTTTT
CASSPPTIEKLFF
>.|TRBJ2-7|TRBV12-2|.
TGTGCAAGTCGCTTAGTACAGGGGATGGCCGAGCAGTACTTC
CASRLVQGMAEQYF
>.|TRBJ2-5|TRBV7-9|.
TGTGCCAGCAGCTTACCCGGACCTCAGGTGGAGACCCAGTACTTC
CASSLPGPQVETQYF
>.|TRBJ2-2|TRBV7-9|.
TGTGCCAGCATCCCGATCTGGGGACACCGGGAGCTGTTTTTT
CASIPIWGHRELFF
>.|TRBJ2-7|TRBV9|few
TGTGCCAGCAGCGTAACCGGGGGCTACTACGAGCAGTACTTC
CASSVTGGYYEQYF
>.|TRBJ2-3|TRBV9|.
TGTGCCAGCAGCCTTCCCGCAGGGCCTAGCACAGATACGCAGTATTTT
CASSLPAGPSTDTQYF
>TRBD1|TRBJ2-7|TRBV19|.
TGTGCCAGTAGTGGAAGAGACCCAACTGGGACAGGGGGTCTCTACGAGCAGTACTTC
CASSGRDPTGTGGLYEQYF
>.|TRBJ2-7|TRBV7-6|.
TGTGCCAGCAGCTTAGCGAAGGGCCAGGTCTACGAGCAGTACTTC
CASSLAKGQVYEQYF
>.|TRBJ1-2|TRBV2|.
TGTGCCAGCAGTGACTATGGGACACCCAGGGGCTATGGCTACACCTTC
CASSDYGTPRGYGYTF
>TRBD2|TRBJ2-7|TRBV29-1|.
TGCAGCGTTATTCCCGCGGGACTGCGGGAGTCCTACGAGCAGTACTTC
CSVIPAGLRESYEQYF
>.|TRBJ2-5|TRBV13|.
TGTGCCAGCAGCTTAATTGGGGAGACCCAGTACTTC
CASSLIGETQYF
>.|TRBJ2-1|TRBV5-1|.
TGCGCCAGCAGCTTTGTGGGGAATGAGCAGTTCTTC
CASSFVGNEQFF
>TRBD2|TRBJ2-3|TRBV6-4|.
TGTGCCAGCAGTGACTCTAGCGGGGGCACAGATACGCAGTATTTT
CASSDSSGGTDTQYF
>.|TRBJ2-7|TRBV13|once
TGTGCCAGCAGCTCCGGGAAGAACTACGAGCAGTACTTC
CASSSGKNYEQYF
>TRBD1|TRBJ1-6|TRBV5-1|once
TGCGCCAGCAGCCCCAGCCCTCAGGGGGCGGATTCACCCCTCCACTTT
CASSPSPQGADSPLHF
>TRBD1|TRBJ2-5|TRBV7-9|.
TGTGCCAGCAGCCCGGGACAGATACAAGAGACCCAGTACTTC
CASSPGQIQETQYF
>.|TRBJ1-3|TRBV7-2|.
TGTGCCAGCAGCTTAGCCGGTCGGGGTTTCTCTGGAAACACCATATATTTT
CASSLAGRGFSGNTIYF
>.|TRBJ1-4|TRBV6-1|.
TGTGCCAGCAGTTCCGGGGTGGGCGATGAAAAACTGTTTTTT
CASSSGVGDEKLFF
>.|TRBJ2-7|TRBV14|.
TGTGCCAGCAGCCAAAGGGTGGGGGGCGGCCCCGGCGAGCAGTACTTC
CASSQRVGGGPGEQYF
>TRBD2|TRBJ2-2|TRBV9|.
TGTGCCAGCAGCGTAGGGGGACGGGGGGGGAACACCGGGGAGCTGTTTTTT
CASSVGGRGGNTGELFF
>TRBD2|TRBJ2-1|TRBV7-9|.
TGTGCCAGCCTGGGCGGGGGGAGTAGTGAGCAGTTCTTC
CASLGGGSSEQFF
>TRBD2|TRBJ2-5|TRBV6-5|.
TGTGCCAGCAGGTCCGGGACTAGCCGGGAGACCCAGTACTTC
CASRSGTSRETQYF
>.|TRBJ2-1|TRBV7-6|.
TGTGCCAGCAGCTCGAGCGGGACACCGGCGGGTAATGAGCAGTTCTTC
CASSSSGTPAGNEQFF
>TRBD1|TRBJ1-1|TRBV28|.
TGTGCCAGCAGATTTTTACAGGGGCATACTGAAGCTTTCTTT
CASRFLQGHTEAFF
>TRBD2|TRBJ2-3|TRBV7-2|many
TGTGCCAGCAGCCACGTAGCGGGGGTGGGAGATACGCAGTATTTT
CASSHVAGVGDTQYF
>.|TRBJ2-5|TRBV4-1|.
TGCGCCAGCAGCCAAGTGAATCCTAGCCCTCAAGAGACCCAGTACTTC
CASSQVNPSPQETQYF
>TRBD1|TRBJ1-6|TRBV7-6|once
TGTGCCAGCAGCGTTACAGGGGGCGCCTATAATTCACCCCTCCACTTT
CASSVTGGAYNSPLHF
>.|TRBJ2-5|TRBV5-4|once
TGTGCCAGCAGCCCTCGGCAAGGGGGGGACCAAGAGACCCAGTACTTC
CASSPRQGGDQETQYF
>.|TRBJ2-7|TRBV7-9|.
TGTGCCAGCAGACCTACAGGGTCCTACGAGCAGTACTTC
CASRPTGSYEQYF
>.|TRBJ2-3|TRBV11-3|once
TGTGCCAGCAGCCGGGGGTCAGATACGCAGTATTTT
CASSRGSDTQYF
>.|TRBJ1-2|TRBV7-4|.
TGTGCCAGCAGCCCGGGGACGTCTTATGGCTACACCTTC
CASSPGTSYGYTF
>.|TRBJ1-1|TRBV5-5|few
TGTGCCAGCAGCTTAGGAGGGAGGGCTGAAGCTTTCTTT
CASSLGGRAEAFF
>TRBD2|TRBJ2-2|TRBV10-3|.
TGTGCCATCCTGGCGGGGGGGTCGAACACCGGGGAGCTGTTTTTT
CAILAGGSNTGELFF
>TRBD2|TRBJ2-7|TRBV11-3|once
TGTGCCAGCAGCTTATCAGGTAGCGGGGCCGGGGAGCAGTACTTC
CASSLSGSGAGEQYF
>.|TRBJ2-1|TRBV6-5|.
TGTGCCAGCAGCTACTCTCCGGGACAAAACAATGAGCAGTTCTTC
CASSYSPGQNNEQFF
>.|TRBJ1-1|TRBV7-2|few
TGTGCCAGCAGCTTATCGTTGGGGAGGCGGAACACTGAAGCTTTCTTT
CASSLSLGRRNTEAFF
>TRBD1|TRBJ1-6|TRBV25-1|medium-sized
TGTGCCAGCAGCTGGGACAGGGATAATTCACCCCTCCACTTT
CASSWDRDNSPLHF
>.|TRBJ1-1|TRBV6-5|.
TGTGCCAGCAGCCCCGGACCGAACACTGAAGCTTTCTTT
CASSPGPNTEAFF
>.|TRBJ1-5|TRBV7-9|few
TGTGCCAGCAGCCCAGGCGGGGATCAGCCCCAGCATTTT
CASSPGGDQPQHF
>TRBD1|TRBJ1-5|TRBV27|.
TGTGCCAGCGGGGGACAGGGGCTTTTTCAGCCCCAGCATTTT
CASGGQGLFQPQHF
>.|TRBJ2-5|TRBV4-1|.
TGCGCCAGCAGCCAAGGTCAGGGGATGGGTGAGACCCAGTACTTC
CASSQGQGMGETQYF
>.|TRBJ2-3|TRBV5-5|.
TGTGCCAGCAGCTTCGGGGTCGGGGGAGATACGCAGTATTTT
CASSFGVGGDTQYF
>TRBD1|TRBJ1-1|TRBV25-1|.
TGTGCCAGCTTCCTAGACAGGGTGAACACTGAAGCTTTCTTT
CASFLDRVNTEAFF
>TRBD1|TRBJ2-7|TRBV7-9|.
TGTGCCAGCAGCCCTAGGAGGCAGGGGGACAACGAGCAGTACTTC
CASSPRRQGDNEQYF
>.|TRBJ2-7|TRBV5-1|.
TGCGCCAGCAGCTTGGCTGGGATGTTCTACGAGCAGTACTTC
CASSLAGMFYEQYF
>.|TRBJ2-1|TRBV5-1|.
TGCGCCAGCAGCTTGGCCAGGCGGGGGCCATCCAATGAGCAGTTCTTC
CASSLARRGPSNEQFF
>.|TRBJ2-7|TRBV11-2|.
TGTGCCAGCAGCTTAGCGGGGCCCTTGGAGCAGTACTTC
CASSLAGPLEQYF
>TRBD2|TRBJ2-1|TRBV4-1|few
TGCGCCAGCAGCCCGCTAGGGACTAGCGGCTACAATGAGCAGTTCTTC
CASSPLGTSGYNEQFF
>TRBD1|TRBJ1-4|TRBV7-9|medium-sized
TGTGCCAGCAGCTCCGGACAGGGAGAGGAAAAACTGTTTTTT
CASSSGQGEEKLFF
>TRBD2|TRBJ2-5|TRBV7-4|.
TGTGCCAGCAGCTCGCCGGGTAGCGGGGACCAAGAGACCCAGTACTTC
CASSSPGSGDQETQYF
>.|TRBJ2-7|TRBV7-6|.
TGTGCCAGCAGCTTAGTTTCAGGGAGCTACGAGCAGTACTTC
CASSLVSGSYEQYF
>.|TRBJ1-2|TRBV6-6|.
TGTGCCAGCAGTGGGAGCAGGGACCCTTTTGGCTACACCTTC
CASSGSRDPFGYTF
>.|TRBJ2-2|TRBV21-1|.
TGTGCCAGCAGCAAAGCGGGTGAACGGGGGGGCCCCGGGGAGCTGTTTTTT
CASSKAGERGGPGELFF
>.|TRBJ2-3|TRBV2|once
TGTGCCAGCTGTAATAGCGGCACAGATACGCAGTATTTT
CASCNSGTDTQYF
>.|TRBJ2-7|TRBV27|.
TGTGCCAGCAGTTTAGGGTCAGGGACGGCCTACGAGCAGTACTTC
CASSLGSGTAYEQYF